The entry that follows covers one T cell receptor beta chain sequence. As yet, its antigen is unknown. The entry originates in a study of a mutant IDH1 vaccine in newly diagnosed glioma. Time point defined: week 35, safety follow-up. The study gave 300 ug of mutant IDH1 20-mer peptide per vaccine dose, with topical imiquimod. V lost 1 base and J 4 bases, leaving 13 bases between the germline ends. The CDR3 sequence is 15 residues long. Germline V lookup: CDR1 LNHDA, CDR2 SQIVND (reference sequence). The data were produced by immunoSEQ multiplex PCR, yet TCRdb's version contains in-frame clones alone and is incomplete. In the table there are approximately 50,000 clones, 88% of which are singletons.

This TCR was sampled from a woman aged 40 to 50 with glioma. V is TRBV19 and J is TRBJ2-5; TRBD2 might be the D (6 bases). Sequencing used PBMCs, obtained from a glioma patient whose treatment included an IDH1 peptide vaccine. CDR3 bases: TGTGCCAGTAGTATAGTTGGGCACGGGGGAGAGACCCAGTACTTC. This codes for CASSIVGHGGETQYF.